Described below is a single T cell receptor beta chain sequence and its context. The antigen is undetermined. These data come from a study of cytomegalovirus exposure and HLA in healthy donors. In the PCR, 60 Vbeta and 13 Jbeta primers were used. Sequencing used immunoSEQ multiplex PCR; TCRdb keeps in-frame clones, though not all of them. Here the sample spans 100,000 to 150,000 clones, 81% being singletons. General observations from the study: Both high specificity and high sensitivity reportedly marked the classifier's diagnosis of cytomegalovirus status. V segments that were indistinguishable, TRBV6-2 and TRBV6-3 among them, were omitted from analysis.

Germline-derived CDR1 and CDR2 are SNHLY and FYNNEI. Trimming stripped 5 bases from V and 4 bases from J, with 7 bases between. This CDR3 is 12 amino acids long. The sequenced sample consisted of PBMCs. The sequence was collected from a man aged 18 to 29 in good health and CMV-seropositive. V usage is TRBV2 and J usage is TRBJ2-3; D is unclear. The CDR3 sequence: CASSFFSDTQYF. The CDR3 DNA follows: TGTGCCAGCAGTTTCTTTTCAGATACGCAGTATTTT.